This T cell receptor (beta chain) was documented in a study of cytomegalovirus exposure and HLA in healthy donors. In the study overall: An early data release held 70 million to 90 million unique TCRs from HLA-typed donors.

The germline V gene has CDR1 MNHNS and CDR2 SASEGT. This CDR3 is built from 14 residues. V lost 8 bases to trimming and J lost 1 base; unmatched junction nucleotides: 7. Primers included in the PCR were 60 Vbeta and 13 Jbeta primers. Clones were read by immunoSEQ multiplex PCR, and TCRdb kept only the in-frame ones, dropping some. The table has around 130,000 clones, 80% to 90% seen once. The receptor was isolated from a woman younger than 30 in good health and CMV-seropositive. The chain links TRBV6-1 to TRBJ2-7; TRBD2 matches at 8 bases. Sequenced: PBMCs. The CDR3 protein is CASGRGGPSYEQYF. CDR3 DNA sequence: TGTGCCAGCGGGCGCGGGGGGCCTTCCTACGAGCAGTACTTC.